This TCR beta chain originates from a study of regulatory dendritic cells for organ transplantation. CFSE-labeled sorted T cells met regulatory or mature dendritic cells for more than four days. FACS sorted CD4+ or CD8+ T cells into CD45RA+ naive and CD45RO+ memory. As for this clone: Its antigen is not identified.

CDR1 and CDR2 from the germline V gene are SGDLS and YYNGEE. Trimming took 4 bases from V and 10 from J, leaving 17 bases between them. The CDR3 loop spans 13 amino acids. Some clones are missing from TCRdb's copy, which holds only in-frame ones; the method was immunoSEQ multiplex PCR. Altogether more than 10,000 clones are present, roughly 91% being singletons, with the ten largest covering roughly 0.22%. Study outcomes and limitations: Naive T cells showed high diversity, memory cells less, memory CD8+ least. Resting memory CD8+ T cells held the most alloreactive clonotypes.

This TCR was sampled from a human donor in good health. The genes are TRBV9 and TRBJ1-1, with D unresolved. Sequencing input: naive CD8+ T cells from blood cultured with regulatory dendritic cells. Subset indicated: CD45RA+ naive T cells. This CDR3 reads CASSPSLKGGAFF. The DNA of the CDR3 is TGTGCCAGCAGCCCATCACTTAAGGGTGGAGCTTTCTTT.